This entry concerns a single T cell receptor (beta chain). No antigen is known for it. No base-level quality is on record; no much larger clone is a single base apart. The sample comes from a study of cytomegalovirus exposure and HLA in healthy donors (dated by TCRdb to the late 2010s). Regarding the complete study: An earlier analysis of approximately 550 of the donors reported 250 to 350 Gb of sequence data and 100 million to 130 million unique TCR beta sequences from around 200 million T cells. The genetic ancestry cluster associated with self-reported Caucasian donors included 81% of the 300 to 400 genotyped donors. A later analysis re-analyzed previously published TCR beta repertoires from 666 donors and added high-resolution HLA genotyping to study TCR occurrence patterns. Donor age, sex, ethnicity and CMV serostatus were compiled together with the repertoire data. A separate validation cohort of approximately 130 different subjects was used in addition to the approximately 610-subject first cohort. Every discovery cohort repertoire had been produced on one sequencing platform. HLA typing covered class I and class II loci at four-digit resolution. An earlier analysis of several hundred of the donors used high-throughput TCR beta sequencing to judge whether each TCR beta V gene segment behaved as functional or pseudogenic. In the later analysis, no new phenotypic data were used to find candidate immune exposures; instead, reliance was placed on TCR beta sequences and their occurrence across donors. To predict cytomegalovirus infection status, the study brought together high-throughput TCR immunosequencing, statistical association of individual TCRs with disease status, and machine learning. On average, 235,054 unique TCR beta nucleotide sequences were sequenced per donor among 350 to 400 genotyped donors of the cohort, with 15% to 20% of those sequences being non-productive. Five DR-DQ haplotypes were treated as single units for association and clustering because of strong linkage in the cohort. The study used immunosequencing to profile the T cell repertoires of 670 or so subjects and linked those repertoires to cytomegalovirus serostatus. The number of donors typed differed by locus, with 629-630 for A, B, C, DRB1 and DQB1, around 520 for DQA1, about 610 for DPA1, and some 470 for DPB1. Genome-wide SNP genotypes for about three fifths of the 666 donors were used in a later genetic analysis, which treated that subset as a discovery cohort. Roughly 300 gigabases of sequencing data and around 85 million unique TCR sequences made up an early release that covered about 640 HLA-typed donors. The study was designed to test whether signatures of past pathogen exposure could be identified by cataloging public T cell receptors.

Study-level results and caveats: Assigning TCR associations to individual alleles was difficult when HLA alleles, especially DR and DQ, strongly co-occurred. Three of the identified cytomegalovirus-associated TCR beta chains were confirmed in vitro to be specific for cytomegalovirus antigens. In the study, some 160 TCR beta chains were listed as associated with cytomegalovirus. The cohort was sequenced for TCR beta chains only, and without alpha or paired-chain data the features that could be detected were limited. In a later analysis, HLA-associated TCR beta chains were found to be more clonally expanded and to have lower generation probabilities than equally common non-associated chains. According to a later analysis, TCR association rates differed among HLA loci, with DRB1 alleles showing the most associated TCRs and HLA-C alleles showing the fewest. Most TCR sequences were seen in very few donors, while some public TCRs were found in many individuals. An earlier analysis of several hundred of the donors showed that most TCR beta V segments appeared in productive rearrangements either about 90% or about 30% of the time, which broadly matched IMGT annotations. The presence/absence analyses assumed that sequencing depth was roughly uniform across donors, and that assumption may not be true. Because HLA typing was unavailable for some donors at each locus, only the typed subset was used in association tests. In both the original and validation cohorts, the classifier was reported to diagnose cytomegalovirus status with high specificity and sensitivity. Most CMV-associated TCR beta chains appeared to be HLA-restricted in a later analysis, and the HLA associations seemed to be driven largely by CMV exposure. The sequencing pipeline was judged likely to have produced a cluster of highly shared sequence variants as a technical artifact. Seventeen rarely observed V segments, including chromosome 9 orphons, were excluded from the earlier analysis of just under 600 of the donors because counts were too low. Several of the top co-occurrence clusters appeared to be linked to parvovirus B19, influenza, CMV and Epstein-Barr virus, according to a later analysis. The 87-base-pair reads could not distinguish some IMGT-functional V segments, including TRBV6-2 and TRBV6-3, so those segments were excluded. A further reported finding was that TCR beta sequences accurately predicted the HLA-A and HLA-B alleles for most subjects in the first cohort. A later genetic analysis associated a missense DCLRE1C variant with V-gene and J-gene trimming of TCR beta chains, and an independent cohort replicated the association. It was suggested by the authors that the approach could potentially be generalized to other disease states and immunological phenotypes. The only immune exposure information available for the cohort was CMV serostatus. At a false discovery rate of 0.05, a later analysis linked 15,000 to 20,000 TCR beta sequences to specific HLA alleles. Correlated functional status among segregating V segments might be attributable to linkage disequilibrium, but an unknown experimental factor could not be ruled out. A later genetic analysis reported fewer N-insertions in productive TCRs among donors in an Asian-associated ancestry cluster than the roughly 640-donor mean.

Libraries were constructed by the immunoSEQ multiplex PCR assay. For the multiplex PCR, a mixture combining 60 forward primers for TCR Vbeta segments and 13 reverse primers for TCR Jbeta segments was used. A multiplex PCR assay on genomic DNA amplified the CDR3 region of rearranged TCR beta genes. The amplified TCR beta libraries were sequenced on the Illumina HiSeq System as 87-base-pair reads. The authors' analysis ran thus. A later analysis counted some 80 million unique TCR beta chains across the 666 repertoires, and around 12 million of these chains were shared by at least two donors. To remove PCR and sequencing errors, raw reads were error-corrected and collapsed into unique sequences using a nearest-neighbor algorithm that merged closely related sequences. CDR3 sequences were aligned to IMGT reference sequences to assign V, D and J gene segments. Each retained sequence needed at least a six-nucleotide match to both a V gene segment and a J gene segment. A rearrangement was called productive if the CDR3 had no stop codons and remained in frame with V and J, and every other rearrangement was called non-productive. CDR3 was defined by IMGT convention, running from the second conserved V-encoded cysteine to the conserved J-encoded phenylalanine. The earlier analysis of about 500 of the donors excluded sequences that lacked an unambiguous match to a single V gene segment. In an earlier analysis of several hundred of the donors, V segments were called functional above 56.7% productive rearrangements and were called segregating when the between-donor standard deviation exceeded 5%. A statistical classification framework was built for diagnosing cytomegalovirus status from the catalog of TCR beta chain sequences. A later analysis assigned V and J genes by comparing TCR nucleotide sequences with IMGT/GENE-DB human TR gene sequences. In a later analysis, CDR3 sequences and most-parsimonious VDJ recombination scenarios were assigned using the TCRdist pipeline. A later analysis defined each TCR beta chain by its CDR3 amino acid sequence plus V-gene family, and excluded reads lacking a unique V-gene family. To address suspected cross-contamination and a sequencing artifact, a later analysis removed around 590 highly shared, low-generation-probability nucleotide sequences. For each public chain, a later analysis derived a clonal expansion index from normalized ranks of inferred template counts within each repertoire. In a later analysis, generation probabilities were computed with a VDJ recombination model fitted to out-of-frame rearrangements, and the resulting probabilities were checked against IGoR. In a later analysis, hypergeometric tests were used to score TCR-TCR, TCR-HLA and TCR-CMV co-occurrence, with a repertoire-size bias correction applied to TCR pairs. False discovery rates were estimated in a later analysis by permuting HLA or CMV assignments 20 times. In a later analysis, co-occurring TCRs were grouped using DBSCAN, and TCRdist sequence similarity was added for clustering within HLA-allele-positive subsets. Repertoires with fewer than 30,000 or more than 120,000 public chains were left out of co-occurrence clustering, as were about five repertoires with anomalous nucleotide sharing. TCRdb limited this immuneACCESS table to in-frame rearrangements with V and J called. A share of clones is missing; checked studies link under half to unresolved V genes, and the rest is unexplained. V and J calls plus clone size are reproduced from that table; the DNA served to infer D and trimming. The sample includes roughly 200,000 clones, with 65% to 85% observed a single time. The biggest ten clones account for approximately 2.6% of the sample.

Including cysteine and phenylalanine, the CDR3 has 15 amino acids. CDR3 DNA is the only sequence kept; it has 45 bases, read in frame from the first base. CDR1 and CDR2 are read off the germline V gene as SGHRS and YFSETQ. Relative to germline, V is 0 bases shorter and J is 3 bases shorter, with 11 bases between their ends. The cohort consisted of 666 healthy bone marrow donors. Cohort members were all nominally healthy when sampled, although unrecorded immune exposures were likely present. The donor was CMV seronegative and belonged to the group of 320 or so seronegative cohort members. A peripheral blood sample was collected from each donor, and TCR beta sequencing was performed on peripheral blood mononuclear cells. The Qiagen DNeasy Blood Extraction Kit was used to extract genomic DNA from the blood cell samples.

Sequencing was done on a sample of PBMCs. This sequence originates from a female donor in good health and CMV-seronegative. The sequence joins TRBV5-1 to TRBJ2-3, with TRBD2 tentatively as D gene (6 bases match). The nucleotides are TGCGCCAGCAGCTTGGGCGGGACCCAAACAGATACGCAGTATTTT. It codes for CASSLGGTQTDTQYF.